Shown below are 19 T cell receptor beta chains from a single sample sequenced in a study of blood T cells in healthy people across ages (dated by TCRdb to 2013 to 2016). Library generation was performed with 5' RACE. The listed sequencing device is Illumina HiSeq 2500. A second PCR of roughly 6 to 11 cycles was performed with a sample-barcoded 5' primer and a J-beta primer mix. The raw public reads went through TCRdb reprocessing: fastp at Q25, MiXCR clone calling, in-frame beta chains kept. Each CDR3 protein gets just one entry, which takes the most common genes and DNA from the rows behind it. The sample includes 1.5 million to 2 million distinct CDR3 sequences, with about 35% observed a single time. The ten largest make up approximately 10% of the sample. Material: blood. All receptors derive from a young woman in good health.

This clonotype was observed a handful of times. The CDR3 is CAISEIQSRGLDEQFF. For the CDR3, the DNA is TGTGCCATCAGTGAAATTCAGTCTAGGGGTTTAGATGAGCAGTTCTTC. The rearrangement links TRBV10-3 to TRBJ2-1, with D maybe TRBD1 (5 bases). Per germline, CDR1 ENHRY and CDR2 SYGVKD. V was shortened by 3 bases and J by 8 bases, with 20 bases between the two germline ends. This CDR3 region has 16 residues.

The chain uses TRBV24-1 and TRBJ2-1; TRBD1 or TRBD2 may be the D gene (5 bases each). This CDR3 is 13 amino acids long. Trimming left V 4 bases short and J 7 bases short, with 10 bases between. Germline CDR1 reads KGHDR; CDR2 reads SFDVKD. CDR3 sequence reads: CATSDNWGNEQFF. The CDR3, as DNA: TGTGCCACCAGTGACAATTGGGGGAATGAGCAGTTCTTC.

This clonotype showed up just a few times. The rearrangement joins TRBV9 to TRBJ2-1; possible D gene TRBD2, 6 bases. Trimming removed 0 bases from V and 5 bases from J, with 9 bases in between. Per germline, CDR1 SGDLS and CDR2 YYNGEE. The CDR3 is made up of 14 amino acids. The CDR3 sequence: CASSVAGLDNEQFF. CDR3 bases: TGTGCCAGCAGCGTAGCGGGACTTGACAATGAGCAGTTCTTC. The whole variable domain, filled in from reference TRBV9 and TRBJ2-1, reads DSGVTQTPKHLITATGQRVTLRCSPRSGDLSVYWYQQSLDQGLQFLIQYYNGEERAKGNILERFSAQQFPDLHSELNLSSLELGDSALYFCASSVAGLDNEQFFGPGTRLTVL.

Worth noting for this clonotype: The junction departs from germline at one end; a sequencing error may be responsible. The rearrangement links TRBV6-4 to TRBJ2-7; 7 nucleotides match TRBD1. Germline CDR1 MRHNA, CDR2 SNTAGT. The CDR3 length is 14 residues. The CDR3 is CTSPLRDSGHEQYF. The CDR3 DNA follows: TGTACCAGCCCCCTCCGGGACAGTGGACACGAGCAGTACTTC.

This rearrangement joins TRBV30 to TRBJ2-7; TRBD2 agrees at 7 bases. Germline lookup yields CDR1 GTSNPN and CDR2 SVGIG (reference sequence). The CDR3 covers 15 residues. Trimming removed 0 bases from V and 5 bases from J; junction bases left unmatched: 10. DNA for the CDR3: TGTGCCTGGAGTGTCAACCTAGCGGTAACCCACGAGCAGTACTTC. As protein: CAWSVNLAVTHEQYF.

CDR3 loop: CSTGAGGPSYEQYF. As DNA, the CDR3 is TGCAGTACCGGAGCGGGAGGGCCCTCCTACGAGCAGTACTTC. V usage is TRBV20-1 and J usage is TRBJ2-7; 10 nucleotides line up with TRBD2. There are 14 residues in the CDR3. The V segment lost 8 bases and the J segment 0 bases; nucleotides outside the gene matches: 7. Germline V lookup: CDR1 DFQATT, CDR2 SNEGSKA (reference sequence).

The CDR3 nucleotides read TGCAGTGCTCCTCCCCCGGGACAGGCCCCCCGATCCAATGGGCCCCAGCATTTT. It encodes CSAPPPGQAPRSNGPQHF. V gene TRBV20-1 combines with J gene TRBJ1-5, with 8 bases matching TRBD1. V shed 5 bases, J shed 9 bases, and the junction held 24 bases outside the gene matches. CDR1 is DFQATT and CDR2 is SNEGSKA in the germline V gene (reference sequence). The CDR3 runs to 18 residues.

This clonotype was found many times. V is TRBV5-1 and J is TRBJ2-7, with 14 bases that match TRBD2. Germline CDR1 is SGHRS and CDR2 is YFSETQ. V dropped 3 bases and J dropped 6; count of bases not matched to a gene: 5. This CDR3 spans 15 amino acids. The CDR3 protein is CASSWGTSGRSEQYF. The DNA for the CDR3 is TGCGCCAGCAGCTGGGGGACTAGCGGGAGAAGCGAGCAGTACTTC.

This clonotype was seen a handful of times. The chain has TRBV7-2 and TRBJ2-1; TRBD2 matches at 9 bases. The CDR3 has 15 amino acids. Germline values: CDR1 SGHTA, CDR2 FQGNSA. Trimming removed 5 bases from V and 8 bases from J; junction bases left unmatched: 10. Here the CDR3 DNA reads TGTGCCAGCAGCCCTAGCGGGGCGAGCAGCGATGAGCAGTTCTTC. It specifies CASSPSGASSDEQFF.

There are a few counts of this clonotype. The rearrangement links TRBV20-1 to TRBJ2-2; maybe TRBD1 (5 bases). V was pared by 3 bases and J by 8 bases, with 13 bases between. This CDR3 is 13 amino acids long. Germline values: CDR1 DFQATT, CDR2 SNEGSKA (reference sequence). CDR3 DNA: TGCAGTGCTAGTAAGGGGCGGCTAGGGGAGCTGTTTTTT. Protein sequence: CSASKGRLGELFF.

The chain combines TRBV15 with TRBJ2-7; D unclear. Germline V gene lookup returns CDR1 LNHNV and CDR2 YYDKDF (reference sequence). The length of the CDR3 is 16 residues. The ends were cut back, 4 bases at V and 4 bases at J, with 20 bases in the middle. The CDR3: CATSNPSRMRGYEQYF. CDR3 nucleotides: TGTGCCACCAGCAACCCCTCCAGGATGAGAGGTTACGAGCAGTACTTC.

This clonotype showed up just a few times. The chain is built from TRBV20-1 and TRBJ2-3; TRBD2 aligns across 11 bases. The CDR3 runs 16 residues. Germline CDR1 reads DFQATT; CDR2 reads SNEGSKA (reference sequence). After removal of 0 bases from V and 2 bases from J, the junction contained 4 bases not matched to a gene. CDR3 nucleotide sequence: TGCAGTGCTAGAGACCCTAGCGGGGGGATCACAGATACGCAGTATTTT. Its protein is CSARDPSGGITDTQYF.

The chain uses TRBV12-3 or TRBV12-4 and TRBJ1-2; no definite D call. CDR3 size: 14 residues. Trimming shortened V by 3 bases and J by 3 bases, and 11 bases separated the two germline ends. The DNA for the CDR3 is TGTGCCAGCAGTTTCTCGGGTGATTACTATGGCTACACCTTC. This translates into CASSFSGDYYGYTF.

The chain combines TRBV2 with TRBJ1-1, with a tentative D call TRBD1 (5 bases). The germline gives CDR1 SNHLY, CDR2 FYNNEI. The CDR3 length is 14 residues. Trimming left V 3 bases short and J 0 bases short, with 8 bases between. CDR3 nucleotides: TGTGCCAGCAGTGAGGACACTTTGAACACTGAAGCTTTCTTT. Amino acid sequence: CASSEDTLNTEAFF.

This clonotype was recorded many times. The rearrangement uses TRBV5-5 and TRBJ2-5, with 10 nucleotides matching TRBD2. Germline-derived CDR1 and CDR2 are SGHKS and YYEKEE (reference sequence). The CDR3 contains 16 residues. V gave up 1 base and J gave up 5 bases; unmatched junction bases: 8. DNA of the CDR3: TGTGCCAGCAGCTTGACCGGGACTAGCGCGAGTGAGACCCAGTACTTC. Protein: CASSLTGTSASETQYF.

This clonotype was detected ten times or more. Since a much larger clone is just one base distant, this may be a read error. The rearrangement uses TRBV12-3 or TRBV12-4 and TRBJ2-5, with D perhaps matching TRBD2 (7 bases). Trimming took 6 bases from V and 1 from J, leaving 21 bases between them. The CDR3 has 17 residues. CDR3 coding DNA: TGTGCCAGCAGACTGAAGTTTTGGGGGGGCTCCCAAGAGACCCAGTACTTC. Encoded protein: CASRLKFWGGSQETQYF.

Remarks on this clonotype: Just one base apart from a much larger clone, this may be a read error. The rearrangement uses TRBV20-1 and TRBJ2-1; 12 nucleotides line up with TRBD2. Germline-derived CDR1 and CDR2 are DFQATT and SNEGSKA (reference sequence). The CDR3 totals 14 residues. V dropped 5 bases and J dropped 8; count of bases not matched to a gene: 7. The CDR3 here is CSAPTSGSYDEQFF. The CDR3, as DNA: TGCAGTGCTCCGACTAGCGGGAGTTACGATGAGCAGTTCTTC.

This clonotype is a singleton in its sample. The V gene is TRBV6-2 or TRBV6-3, the J gene TRBJ2-2; TRBD2 matches at 16 bases. Germline-derived CDR1 and CDR2 are MNHEY and SVGEGT. V dropped 4 bases and J dropped 6; count of bases not matched to a gene: 5. The length of the CDR3 is 17 residues. This CDR3 is CASSSTGLAGGSGELFF. CDR3 DNA: TGTGCCAGCAGTTCCACGGGACTAGCGGGAGGGTCCGGGGAGCTGTTTTTT.

CDR3 region: CASSLVPDRAYEQYF. The CDR3 DNA sequence: TGCGCCAGCAGCTTGGTCCCGGACAGGGCGTACGAGCAGTACTTC. The V gene is TRBV5-1, the J gene TRBJ2-7, with TRBD1 identical over 8 bases. The germline V gene encodes CDR1 SGHRS and CDR2 YFSETQ. With 0 bases clipped from V and 4 bases from J, the junction kept 6 bases outside the gene matches. This CDR3 contains 15 residues. The complete variable domain, with remaining parts taken from reference TRBV5-1 and TRBJ2-7, reads KAGVTQTPRYLIKTRGQQVTLSCSPISGHRSVSWYQQTPGQGLQFLFEYFSETQRNKGNFPGRFSGRQFSNSRSEMNVSTLELGDSALYLCASSLVPDRAYEQYFGPGTRLTVT.